The present entry profiles one T cell receptor (beta chain) with its context. What it recognizes is unknown. These data originate in a study of T cell responses to AZD1222 COVID-19 vaccine. TCRdb keeps only in-frame clones here, not all; method: immunoSEQ multiplex PCR. The sample lists about 83,000 clones; about 83% were seen once. Study-wide results and caveats: Researchers report vaccine-associated CD4 TCRs spanning spike, with dominance at 160-218 and 743-854.

The CDR3 has 16 amino acids. Germline-derived CDR1 and CDR2 are MNHEY and SMNVEV (reference sequence). Trimming cost V 4 bases and J 5 bases; bases outside gene matches: 8. V gene TRBV27 combines with J gene TRBJ2-2, with 9 bases matching TRBD1. The clonotype originates from an adult in good health. Specimen: peripheral blood, collected on day 0 of AZD1222 vaccination. DNA for the CDR3: TGTGCCAGCAGTTCACCTCTGACAGGGGGAACCGGGGAGCTGTTTTTT. Translation: CASSSPLTGGTGELFF.